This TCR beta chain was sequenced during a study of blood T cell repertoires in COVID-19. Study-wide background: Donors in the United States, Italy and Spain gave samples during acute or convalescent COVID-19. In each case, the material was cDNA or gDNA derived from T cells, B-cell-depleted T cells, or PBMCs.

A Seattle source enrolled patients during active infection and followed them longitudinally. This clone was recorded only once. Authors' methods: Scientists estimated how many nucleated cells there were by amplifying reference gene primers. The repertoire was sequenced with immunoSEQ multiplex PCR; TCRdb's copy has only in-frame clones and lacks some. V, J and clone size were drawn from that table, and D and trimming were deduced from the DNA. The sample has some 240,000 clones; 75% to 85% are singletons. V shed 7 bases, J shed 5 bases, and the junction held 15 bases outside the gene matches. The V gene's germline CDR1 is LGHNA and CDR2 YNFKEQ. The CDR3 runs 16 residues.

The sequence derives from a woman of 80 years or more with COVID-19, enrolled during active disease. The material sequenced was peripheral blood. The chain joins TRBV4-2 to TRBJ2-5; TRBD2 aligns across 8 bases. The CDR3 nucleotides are TGTGCCAGCACCCCAATGGCCGGGGGGGCTGGTGAGACCCAGTACTTC. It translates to CASTPMAGGAGETQYF.